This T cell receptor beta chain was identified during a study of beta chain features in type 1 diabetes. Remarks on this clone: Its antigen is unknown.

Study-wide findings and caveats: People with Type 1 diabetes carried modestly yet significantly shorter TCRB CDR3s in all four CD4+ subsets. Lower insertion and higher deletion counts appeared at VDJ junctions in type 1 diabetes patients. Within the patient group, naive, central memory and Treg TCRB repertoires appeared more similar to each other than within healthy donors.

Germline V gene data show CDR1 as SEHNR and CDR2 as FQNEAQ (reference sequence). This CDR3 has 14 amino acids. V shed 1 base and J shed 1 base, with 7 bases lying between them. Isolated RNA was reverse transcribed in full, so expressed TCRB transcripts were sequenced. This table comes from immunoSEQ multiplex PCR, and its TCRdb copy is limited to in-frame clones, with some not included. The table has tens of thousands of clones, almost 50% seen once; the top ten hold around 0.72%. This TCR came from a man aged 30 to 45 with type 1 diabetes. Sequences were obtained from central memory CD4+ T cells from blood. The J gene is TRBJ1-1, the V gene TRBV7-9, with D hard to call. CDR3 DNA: TGTGCCAGCAGCTTAGGTACGGGGAACACTGAAGCTTTCTTT. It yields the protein CASSLGTGNTEAFF.